The sequence of this T cell receptor beta chain was determined in a study of T-cell reconstitution after alpha-beta-depleted transplantation in children. Findings and caveats of the study: Counts and diversity of T cells one year after transplant came mostly from newly produced T cells.

Preparing the TCRbeta library involved the use of unique molecular identifiers. TCRdb recomputed calls from the PCR reads with MiXCR, one row per CDR3 protein. There are 98,000 or so distinct CDR3 sequences in the sample; less than 25% occur only once, and about 22% lies in the top ten. A word on this clonotype: Its antigen is not known.

The length of the CDR3 is 13 residues. Germline V lookup: CDR1 MNHEY, CDR2 SVGEGT. Trimming stripped 5 bases from V and 0 bases from J, with 7 bases between. The sequence came from a boy aged 2 to 9 with acute lymphoblastic leukemia, due to receive a stem cell transplant. The sample consisted of PBMCs, taken before TCRalphabeta/CD19-depleted stem cell transplant. This rearrangement joins TRBV6-2 or TRBV6-3 to TRBJ1-1, with unresolved D. The DNA of the CDR3 is TGTGCCAGCAGTCTCGACATGAACACTGAAGCTTTCTTT. Translation: CASSLDMNTEAFF.